This T cell receptor (beta chain) was observed in a study of blood T cell repertoires in COVID-19. Donors were grouped by their self-reported clinical history. Germline V gene sequence: CDR1 GTSNPN, CDR2 SVGIG (reference sequence). The V gene lost 5 bases and the J gene lost 2 bases, with 12 bases spanning the gap. The CDR3 contains 13 residues. Here immunoSEQ multiplex PCR was the method, and the copy in TCRdb shows in-frame clones only, minus some. The table lists about 120,000 clones, over 80% of them singletons, with 3.9% in the top ten. Input material: PBMCs or T cells enriched from blood (not recorded which). The receptor was isolated from a woman between 25 and 40 years old who had recovered from COVID-19. This chain links TRBV30 with TRBJ1-1; D is possibly TRBD1 (6 bases). CDR3 residues: CAWVQGFNTEAFF. The CDR3 DNA reads as TGTGCCTGGGTACAGGGCTTTAACACTGAAGCTTTCTTT.